The rows below give T cell receptor beta chains drawn from one sample of a study of shared clonotypes between healthy human individuals. Sequencing used immunoSEQ multiplex PCR; TCRdb keeps in-frame clones, though not all of them. The sample comprises more than 2 million clones, around 93% of which are singletons, and about 1.6% rests with the top ten. What was sequenced was naive CD8+ T cells from PBMCs. The receptors stem from a man aged 18 to 35 in good health. Some clones in this sample may be carry-over from other donors' samples. CDR3s include the opening cysteine and the closing phenylalanine or tryptophan. A D gene is named only where the DNA matches it firmly. Only part of the rows carry a size: once, few, many, or a class if the clone is expanded.

j_gene	abundance	d_gene	v_gene	CDR3aa	CDR3nt
TRBJ2-1	once	TRBD2	TRBV7-8	CASSLSLWRESAYNEQFF	TGTGCCAGCAGCTTATCCCTCTGGCGGGAGAGCGCCTACAATGAGCAGTTCTTC
TRBJ2-2	.	TRBD2	TRBV9	CASSPSGSGEMTGELFF	TGTGCCAGCAGCCCTAGCGGTTCGGGGGAAATGACCGGGGAGCTGTTTTTT
TRBJ2-5	.	TRBD2	TRBV2	CASLLGGGSGVKETQYF	TGTGCCAGCCTCCTGGGCGGAGGTAGCGGGGTAAAGGAGACCCAGTACTTC
TRBJ1-4	.	.	TRBV7-9	CASSLSANEKLFF	TGTGCCAGCAGCTTGTCGGCTAATGAAAAACTGTTTTTT
TRBJ2-5	.	.	TRBV7-9	CASSPGSVQETQYF	TGTGCCAGCAGCCCCGGTAGCGTCCAAGAGACCCAGTACTTC
TRBJ2-2	.	TRBD2	TRBV30	CAREGSTGELFF	TGTGCTCGGGAGGGCTCCACCGGGGAGCTGTTTTTT
TRBJ1-5	once	.	TRBV11-2	CASSLTGGRGSNQPQHF	TGTGCCAGCAGCTTAACCGGGGGGCGCGGAAGCAATCAGCCCCAGCATTTT
TRBJ2-3	.	.	TRBV7-3	CASSHEQGNTQYF	TGTGCCAGCAGCCATGAGCAGGGAAATACGCAGTATTTT
TRBJ2-3	.	.	TRBV29-1	CSVPERQAPLGLGTDTQYF	TGCAGCGTCCCCGAGCGACAGGCGCCCCTTGGGTTGGGCACAGATACGCAGTATTTT
TRBJ2-1	.	TRBD1	TRBV6-5	CASSYTGQGYNEQFF	TGTGCCAGCAGTTATACGGGACAGGGTTACAATGAGCAGTTCTTC